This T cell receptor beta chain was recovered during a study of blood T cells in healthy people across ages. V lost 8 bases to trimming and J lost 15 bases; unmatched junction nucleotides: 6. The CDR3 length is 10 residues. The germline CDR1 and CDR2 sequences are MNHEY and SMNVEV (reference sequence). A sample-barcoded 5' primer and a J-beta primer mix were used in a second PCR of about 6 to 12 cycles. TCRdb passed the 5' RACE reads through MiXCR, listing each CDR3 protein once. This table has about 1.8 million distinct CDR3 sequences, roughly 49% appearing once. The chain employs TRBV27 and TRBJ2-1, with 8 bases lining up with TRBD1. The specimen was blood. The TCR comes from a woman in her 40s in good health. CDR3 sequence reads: CASADRVMFF. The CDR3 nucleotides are TGTGCCAGCGCGGACAGGGTGATGTTCTTC.